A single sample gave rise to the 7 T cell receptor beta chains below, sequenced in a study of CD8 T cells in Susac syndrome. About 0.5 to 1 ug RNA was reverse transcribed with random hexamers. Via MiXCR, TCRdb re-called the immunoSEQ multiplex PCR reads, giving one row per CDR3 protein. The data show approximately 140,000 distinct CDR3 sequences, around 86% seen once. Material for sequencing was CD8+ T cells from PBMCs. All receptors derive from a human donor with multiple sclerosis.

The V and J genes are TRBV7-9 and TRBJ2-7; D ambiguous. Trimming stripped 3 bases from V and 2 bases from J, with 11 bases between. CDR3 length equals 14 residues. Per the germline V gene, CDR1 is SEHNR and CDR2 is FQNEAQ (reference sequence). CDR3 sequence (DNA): TGTGCCAGCAGCTTCCCCAGCGCCGCCTACGAGCAGTACTTC. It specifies CASSFPSAAYEQYF.

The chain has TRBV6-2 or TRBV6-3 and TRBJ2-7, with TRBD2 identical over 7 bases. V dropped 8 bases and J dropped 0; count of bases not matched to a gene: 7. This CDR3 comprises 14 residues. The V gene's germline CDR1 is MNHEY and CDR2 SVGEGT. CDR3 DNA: TGTGCCAGCGGTGCTAGCGGACTCTCCTACGAGCAGTACGTC. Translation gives CASGASGLSYEQYV.

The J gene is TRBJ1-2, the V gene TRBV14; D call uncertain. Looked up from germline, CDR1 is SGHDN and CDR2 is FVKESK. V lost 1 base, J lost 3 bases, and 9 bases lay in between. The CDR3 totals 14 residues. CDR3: CASSQVVSYYGYTF. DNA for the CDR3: TGTGCCAGCAGCCAAGTTGTCAGTTACTATGGCTACACCTTC.

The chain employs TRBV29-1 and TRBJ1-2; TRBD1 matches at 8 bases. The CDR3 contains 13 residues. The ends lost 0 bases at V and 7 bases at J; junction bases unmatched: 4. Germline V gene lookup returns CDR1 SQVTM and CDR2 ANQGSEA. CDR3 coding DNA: TGCAGCGTTGAAGACCAGGGGGCGGGTGGCTACACCTTC. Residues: CSVEDQGAGGYTF.

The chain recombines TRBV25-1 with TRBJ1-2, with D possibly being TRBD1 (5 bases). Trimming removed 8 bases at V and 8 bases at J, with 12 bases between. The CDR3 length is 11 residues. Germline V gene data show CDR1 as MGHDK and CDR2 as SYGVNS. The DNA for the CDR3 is TGTGCCAGCGAATCAGGGCTAGGCTACACCTTC. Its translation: CASESGLGYTF.

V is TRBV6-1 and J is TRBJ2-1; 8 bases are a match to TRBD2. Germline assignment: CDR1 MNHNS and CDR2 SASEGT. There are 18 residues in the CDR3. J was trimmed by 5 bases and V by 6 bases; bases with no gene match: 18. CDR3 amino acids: CASRQLAGLPKGDNEQFF. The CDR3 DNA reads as TGTGCCAGCAGACAATTAGCGGGATTGCCGAAGGGGGACAATGAGCAGTTCTTC.

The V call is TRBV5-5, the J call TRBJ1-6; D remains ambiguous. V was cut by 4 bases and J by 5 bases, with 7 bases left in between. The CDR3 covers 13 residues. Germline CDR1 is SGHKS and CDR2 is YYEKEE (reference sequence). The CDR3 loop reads CASSLSDNSPLHF. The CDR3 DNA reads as TGTGCCAGCAGCCTCTCGGATAATTCACCCCTCCACTTT.